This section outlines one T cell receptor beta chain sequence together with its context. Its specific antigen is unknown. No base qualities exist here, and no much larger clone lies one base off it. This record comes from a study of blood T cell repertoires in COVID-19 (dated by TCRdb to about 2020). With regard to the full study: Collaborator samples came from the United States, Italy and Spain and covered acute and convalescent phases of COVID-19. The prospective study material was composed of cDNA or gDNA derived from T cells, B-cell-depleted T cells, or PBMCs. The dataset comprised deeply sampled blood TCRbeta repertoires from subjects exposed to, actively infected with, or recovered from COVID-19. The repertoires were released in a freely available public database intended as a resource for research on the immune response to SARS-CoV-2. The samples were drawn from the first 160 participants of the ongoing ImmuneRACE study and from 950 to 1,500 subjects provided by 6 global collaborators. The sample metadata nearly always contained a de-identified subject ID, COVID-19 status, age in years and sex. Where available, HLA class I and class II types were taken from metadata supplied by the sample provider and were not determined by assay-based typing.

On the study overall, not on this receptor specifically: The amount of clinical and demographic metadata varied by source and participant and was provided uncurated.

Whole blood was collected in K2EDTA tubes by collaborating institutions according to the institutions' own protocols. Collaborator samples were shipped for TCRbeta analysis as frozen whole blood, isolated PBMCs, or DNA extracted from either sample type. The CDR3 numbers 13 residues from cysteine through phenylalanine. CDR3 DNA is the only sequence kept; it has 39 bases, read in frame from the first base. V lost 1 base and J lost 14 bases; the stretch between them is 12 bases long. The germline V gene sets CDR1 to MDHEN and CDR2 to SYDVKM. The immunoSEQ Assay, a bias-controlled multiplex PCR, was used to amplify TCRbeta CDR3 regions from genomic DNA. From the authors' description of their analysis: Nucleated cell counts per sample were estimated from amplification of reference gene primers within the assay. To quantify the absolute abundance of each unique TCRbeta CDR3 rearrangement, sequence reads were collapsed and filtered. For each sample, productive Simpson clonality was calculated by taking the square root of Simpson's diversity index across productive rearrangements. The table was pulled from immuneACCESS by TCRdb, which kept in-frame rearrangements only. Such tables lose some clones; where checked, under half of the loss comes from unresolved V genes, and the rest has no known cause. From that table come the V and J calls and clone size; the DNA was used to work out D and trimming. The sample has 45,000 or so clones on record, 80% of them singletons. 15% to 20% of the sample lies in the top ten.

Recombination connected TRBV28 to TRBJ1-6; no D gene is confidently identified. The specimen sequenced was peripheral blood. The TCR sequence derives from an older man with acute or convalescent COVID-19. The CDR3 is CASSLSGVNALHF. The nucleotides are TGTGCCAGCAGTTTATCCGGGGTAAATGCCCTCCACTTT.